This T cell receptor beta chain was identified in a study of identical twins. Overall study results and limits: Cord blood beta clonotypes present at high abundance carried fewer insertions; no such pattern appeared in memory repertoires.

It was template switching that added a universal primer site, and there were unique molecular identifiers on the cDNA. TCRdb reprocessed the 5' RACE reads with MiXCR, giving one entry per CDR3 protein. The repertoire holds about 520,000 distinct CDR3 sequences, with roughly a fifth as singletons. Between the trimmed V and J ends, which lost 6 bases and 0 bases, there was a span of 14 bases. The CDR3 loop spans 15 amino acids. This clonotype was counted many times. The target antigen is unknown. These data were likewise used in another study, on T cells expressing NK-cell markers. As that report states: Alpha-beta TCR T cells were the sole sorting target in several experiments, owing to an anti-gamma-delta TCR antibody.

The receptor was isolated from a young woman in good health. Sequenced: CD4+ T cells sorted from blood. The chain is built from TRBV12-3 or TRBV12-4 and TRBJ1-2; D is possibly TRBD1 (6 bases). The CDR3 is CASSPGQISNYGYTF. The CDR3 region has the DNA TGTGCCAGCAGCCCAGGACAGATCTCTAACTATGGCTACACCTTC.